Sequencing of this T cell receptor (beta chain) was carried out in a study of blood T cell repertoires in COVID-19. Study-level background: Specimens from acute and convalescent COVID-19 originated in the United States, Italy and Spain. PBMCs, B-cell-depleted T cells, or T cells were the source of the cDNA or gDNA that made up the material.

Authors' processing steps: Nucleated cell number was recorded as an estimate derived from reference gene primer amplification. Sequencing was performed with immunoSEQ multiplex PCR; in TCRdb, only in-frame clones are kept and a portion is missing. Clonal size and the V and J genes are those of that table, whereas D and trimming came from the DNA. The top ten clones hold roughly 12% of a sample with approximately 260,000 clones, approximately 78% of them seen once. V was clipped by 0 bases and J by 4 bases; unmatched bases: 5. The CDR3 is 15 residues long. Germline assignment: CDR1 LGHDT and CDR2 YNNKEL (reference sequence). This clone was detected once.

Sequenced material: peripheral blood. The source of this sequence is a woman aged 55-70 years with active or convalescent COVID-19. The V gene is TRBV3-1 (or the pseudogene TRBV3-2), the J gene TRBJ1-1; 7 bases line up with TRBD1. CDR3 DNA: TGTGCCAGCAGCCAAGACTTACAGGGGTTCACTGAAGCTTTCTTT. As protein: CASSQDLQGFTEAFF.